This T cell receptor (beta chain) was recovered during a study of blood T cell repertoires in COVID-19. Repertoires were generated with immunoSEQ multiplex PCR, while TCRdb's copy carries only in-frame clones and drops some. The table has about 180,000 clones, around 85% seen once; the top ten hold around 10%. The sequenced sample was peripheral blood. This sequence was found in a woman of 80 years or more with acute or convalescent COVID-19.

CDR3 region: CASSRESEKLFF. Written as DNA, the CDR3 is TGCGCCAGCAGCAGGGAGTCTGAAAAACTGTTTTTT. The V gene is TRBV5-1, the J gene TRBJ1-4; D gene uncertain. Germline CDR1 and CDR2: SGHRS and YFSETQ. Trimming stripped 4 bases from V and 7 bases from J, with 8 bases between. The CDR3 has 12 amino acids.